Below, 14 T cell receptor beta chains from the same sample are listed, as sequenced in a study of shared clonotypes between healthy human individuals. The table came from immunoSEQ multiplex PCR; TCRdb's copy has only in-frame clones and leaves some out. The table includes about 2.4 million clones, approximately 93% detected once. Material: naive CD4+ T cells from PBMCs. Indicated subset: CD45RA+ positively selected. All receptors derive from a man aged 18 to 29 in good health. Some clones in this sample may be carry-over from other donors' samples.

This rearrangement joins TRBV5-1 to TRBJ2-7; 9 nucleotides align to TRBD1. The CDR3 totals 14 residues. Germline CDR1 reads SGHRS; CDR2 reads YFSETQ. The V segment lost 3 bases and the J segment 4 bases; nucleotides outside the gene matches: 5. The CDR3 protein is CASSYSGTGYEQYF. In DNA form, the CDR3 reads TGCGCCAGCAGCTACTCCGGGACAGGGTACGAGCAGTACTTC.

The CDR3 sequence: CSAGHVYEQYF. The DNA of the CDR3 is TGCAGTGCTGGCCACGTCTACGAGCAGTACTTC. This chain links TRBV20-1 with TRBJ2-7; D is undetermined. V lost 5 bases, J lost 3 bases, and 8 bases lay in between. The CDR3 length is 11 residues. Germline assignment: CDR1 DFQATT and CDR2 SNEGSKA (reference sequence).

V and J are TRBV7-9 and TRBJ2-6, with D possibly being TRBD1 (5 bases). V gave up 4 bases and J gave up 7 bases, with 11 bases separating them. CDR3 length: 14 residues. The germline CDR1 and CDR2 sequences are SEHNR and FQNEAQ (reference sequence). As DNA, the CDR3 is TGTGCCAGCAGCTCGTTGGACATTGCCAACGTCCTGACTTTC. Its translation is CASSSLDIANVLTF.

V and J are TRBV7-2 and TRBJ2-1; 9 nucleotides line up with TRBD2. Trimming cost V 1 base and J 3 bases; bases outside gene matches: 4. The V gene's germline CDR1 is SGHTA and CDR2 FQGNSA. This CDR3 contains 16 residues. For the CDR3, the DNA is TGTGCCAGCAGCTTAGTTTCTAGCGGGAACTACAATGAGCAGTTCTTC. Translating it yields CASSLVSSGNYNEQFF.

The V gene is TRBV29-1, the J gene TRBJ1-2; 8 nucleotides align to TRBD1. The CDR3 extends over 14 amino acids. V lost 6 bases, J lost 2 bases, and 8 bases stayed unmatched. CDR1 and CDR2 from the germline V gene are SQVTM and ANQGSEA. CDR3 sequence (DNA): TGCAGCGTGGCCCCGGGACAGGACAACTATGGCTACACCTTC. Translated, it gives CSVAPGQDNYGYTF.

In regard to this clone: Other DNA sequences in the sample encode the same CDR3. This chain uses TRBV7-9 with TRBJ2-3; D is undetermined. The CDR3 spans 15 residues. V dropped 0 bases and J dropped 2 bases, with 9 bases sitting between them. CDR1 SEHNR and CDR2 FQNEAQ come from the germline V gene (reference sequence). CDR3 protein: CASSLARTFTDTQYF. CDR3 nucleotides: TGTGCCAGCAGCTTAGCGCGGACGTTCACAGATACGCAGTATTTT.

As for this clone: Distinct nucleotide sequences in the sample also encode this CDR3. This rearrangement joins TRBV18 to TRBJ2-7; TRBD2 agrees at 10 bases. Trimming removed 3 bases from V and 2 bases from J; junction bases left unmatched: 1. Germline V CDR1 and CDR2: KGHSH, LQKENI. The CDR3 runs to 14 residues. CDR3: CASSPGLAAYEQYF. The DNA for the CDR3 is TGTGCCAGCTCACCTGGACTAGCGGCCTACGAGCAGTACTTC.

V and J are TRBV29-1 and TRBJ2-7; 12 bases align to TRBD1. The CDR3 runs to 12 residues. V dropped 7 bases and J dropped 7; count of bases not matched to a gene: 5. Germline V gene lookup returns CDR1 SQVTM and CDR2 ANQGSEA. The CDR3 is CSAGQGAGEQYF. DNA for the CDR3: TGCAGCGCGGGACAGGGGGCCGGGGAGCAGTACTTC.

The V call is TRBV5-1, the J call TRBJ1-1; a weak D match, TRBD1 (6 bases). Germline V gene sequence: CDR1 SGHRS, CDR2 YFSETQ. V lost 0 bases to trimming and J lost 1 base, with 10 bases between them. The CDR3 totals 15 residues. CDR3 residues: CASSLELRGNTEAFF. The CDR3 DNA sequence: TGCGCCAGCAGCTTGGAACTCAGGGGGAACACTGAAGCTTTCTTT.

The chain couples TRBV5-4 to TRBJ1-3; 7 bases map to TRBD1. From germline, CDR1 is SGHNT and CDR2 YYREEE (reference sequence). J gave up 4 bases and V 3 bases, and 13 bases lay outside the gene matches. The CDR3 consists of 17 residues. This CDR3 reads CASSSKTDRVQGNTIYF. The CDR3 DNA is TGTGCCAGCAGCTCTAAAACAGACAGGGTTCAAGGAAACACCATATATTTT.

Worth noting for this clone: At the DNA level, this CDR3 is encoded by other sequences in the same sample as well. The DNA of the CDR3 is TGTGCCTGGAGTGTACGGGGAGAAACTGAAGCTTTCTTT. Its translation: CAWSVRGETEAFF. The chain carries TRBV30 and TRBJ1-1; D call uncertain. This CDR3 is 13 amino acids long. The V end lost 0 bases, the J end lost 5 bases, and 10 bases lay between the germline ends. In germline, CDR1 is GTSNPN, CDR2 SVGIG (reference sequence).

This chain links TRBV28 with TRBJ2-3, with 10 bases lining up with TRBD2. CDR3 length equals 19 residues. V shed 8 bases and J 4 bases; nucleotides not matched to a gene: 21. Germline V CDR1 and CDR2: MDHEN, SYDVKM. In DNA, the CDR3 is TGTGCCAGCGCGTATATCCTACTTCCTAGCGGGAGTACCGCAGATACGCAGTATTTT. Translation gives CASAYILLPSGSTADTQYF.

This chain links TRBV30 with TRBJ2-1, with TRBD2 matching 7 bases. The CDR3 runs 14 residues. Losses at the gene ends were 4 bases for V and 10 bases for J; bases not matched to a gene: 13. Germline V lookup: CDR1 GTSNPN, CDR2 SVGIG (reference sequence). CDR3 residues: CAWTLAGYLGEQFF. As DNA, the CDR3 is TGTGCCTGGACCTTAGCGGGTTACCTGGGAGAGCAGTTCTTC.

The chain recombines TRBV18 with TRBJ2-1, with D possibly matching TRBD2 (5 bases). This CDR3 contains 16 residues. CDR1 and CDR2 from the germline V gene are KGHSH and LQKENI. Between the trimmed V and J ends, which lost 2 bases and 5 bases, there was a span of 16 bases. The CDR3 DNA reads TGTGCCAGCTCACCATATAGCGCTCTATCCAACAATGAGCAGTTCTTC. It is translated as CASSPYSALSNNEQFF.